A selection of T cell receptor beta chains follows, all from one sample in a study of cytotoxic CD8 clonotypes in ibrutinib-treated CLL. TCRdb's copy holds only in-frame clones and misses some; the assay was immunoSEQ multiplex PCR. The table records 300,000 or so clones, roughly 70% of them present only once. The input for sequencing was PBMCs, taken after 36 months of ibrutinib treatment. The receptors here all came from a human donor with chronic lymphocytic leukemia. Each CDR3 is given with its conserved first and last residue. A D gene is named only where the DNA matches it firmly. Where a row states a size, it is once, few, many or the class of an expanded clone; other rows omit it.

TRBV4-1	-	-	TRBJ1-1	TGCGCCAGCAGCCAAGAGTCCCGAAAACTTGAAGCTTTCTTT	CASSQESRKLEAFF
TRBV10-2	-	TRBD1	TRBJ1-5	TGCGCCAGCAGCATCGACAGGGGCAATCAGCCCCAGCATTTT	CASSIDRGNQPQHF
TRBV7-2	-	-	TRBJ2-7	TGTGCCAGCAGCTTAGCGATCTACGAGCAGTACTTC	CASSLAIYEQYF
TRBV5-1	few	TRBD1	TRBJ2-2	TGCGCCAGCAGCGTCACAGGGGGCACGGCCACCGGGGAGCTGTTTTTT	CASSVTGGTATGELFF
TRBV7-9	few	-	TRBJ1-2	TGTGCCAGCAGCTTAATGGGGGATGGCTACACCTTC	CASSLMGDGYTF
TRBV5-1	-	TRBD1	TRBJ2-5	TGCGCCAGCAGCGCTGGGACAGAAGAGACCCAGTACTTC	CASSAGTEETQYF
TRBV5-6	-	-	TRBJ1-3	TGTGCCAGCAGCTTGTGGGAGGCTGGAAACACCATATATTTT	CASSLWEAGNTIYF
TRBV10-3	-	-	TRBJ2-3	TGTGCCATCAGTGAGCCCTACGGTTGGGGCACAGATACGCAGTATTTT	CAISEPYGWGTDTQYF
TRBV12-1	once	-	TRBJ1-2	TGTGCCAGCAGCTTTACGGCGGGAAACTATGGCTACACCTTC	CASSFTAGNYGYTF
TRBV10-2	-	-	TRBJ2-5	TGCGCCAGCGGAGCAGGTCGCGAGACCCAGTACTTC	CASGAGRETQYF
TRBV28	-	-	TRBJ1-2	TGTGCCAGCAGCGTCCCCGACAAGTGGTTATGGGCACTAGCTAACTATGGCTACACCTTC	CASSVPDKWLWALANYGYTF
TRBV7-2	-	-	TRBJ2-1	TGTGCCAGCAGCTTCGTGACCCCCAATGAGCAGTTCTTC	CASSFVTPNEQFF
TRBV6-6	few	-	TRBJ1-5	TGTGCCAGCAGTTACCTGGCCAGGGGAAACAATCAGCCCCAGCATTTT	CASSYLARGNNQPQHF
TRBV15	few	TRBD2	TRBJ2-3	TGTGCCACCAGCAGAGGGGCGGGAGAGGGAGATACGCAGTATTTT	CATSRGAGEGDTQYF
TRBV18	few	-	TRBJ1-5	TGTGCCAGCTCACCACGCAGGGAGAATCAGCCCCAGCATTTT	CASSPRRENQPQHF
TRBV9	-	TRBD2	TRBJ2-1	TGTGCCAGCAGCGTAGGACCGGAGGCTAGCGGCGGTGGCTACAATGAGCAGTTCTTC	CASSVGPEASGGGYNEQFF
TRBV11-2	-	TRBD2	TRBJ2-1	TGTGCCAGCAGTGAAGTTGGCGGGAGGTACAATGAGCAGTTCTTC	CASSEVGGRYNEQFF
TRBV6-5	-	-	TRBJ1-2	TGTGCCAGCAGTTACTCGAGTACGGGGGCCTATGGCTACACCTTC	CASSYSSTGAYGYTF
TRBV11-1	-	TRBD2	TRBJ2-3	TGTGCCAGCACACCCCGACTAGCGGGGTCTAGCACAGATACGCAGTATTTT	CASTPRLAGSSTDTQYF